The 27 T cell receptor beta chains in this list originate from one sample, sequenced in a study of blood T cell repertoires in COVID-19. The data were produced by immunoSEQ multiplex PCR, yet TCRdb's version contains in-frame clones alone and is incomplete. Of fewer than 250,000 clones listed, more than 70% were seen once; the top ten hold 2.7%. Sequencing was carried out using peripheral blood. Receptors originate from a woman in her fifties or sixties with acute or convalescent COVID-19.

This chain connects TRBV20-1 to TRBJ1-5; unclear D gene. Trimming shortened V by 3 bases and J by 7 bases, and 7 bases separated the two germline ends. The CDR3 consists of 11 residues. Germline-derived CDR1 and CDR2 are DFQATT and SNEGSKA (reference sequence). The CDR3 DNA follows: TGCAGTGCTAGCAAAGCCCAGCCCCAGCATTTT. It encodes CSASKAQPQHF.

This clone has at least ten counts. The chain couples TRBV6-5 to TRBJ2-1; 13 nucleotides agree with TRBD2. Losses at the gene ends were 6 bases for V and 7 bases for J; bases not matched to a gene: 3. Per germline, CDR1 MNHEY and CDR2 SVGAGI. CDR3 length equals 14 residues. CDR3 in amino acids: CASRTSGGRNEQFF. In DNA form, the CDR3 reads TGTGCCAGCAGGACTAGCGGGGGGCGTAATGAGCAGTTCTTC.

This clone showed up just a few times. The chain uses TRBV12-3 or TRBV12-4 and TRBJ2-3; maybe TRBD2 (5 bases). The CDR3 runs 13 residues. Trimming shortened V by 10 bases and J by 0 bases, and 11 bases separated the two germline ends. CDR3 loop: CAIVSESTDTQYF. The CDR3 nucleotides read TGTGCCATCGTTAGCGAGAGCACAGATACGCAGTATTTT.

This chain uses TRBV20-1 with TRBJ2-1, with TRBD2 identical over 8 bases. The CDR3 consists of 15 residues. The V and J ends lost 3 bases and 6 bases, in that order; junction bases with no gene match: 10. The germline V gene encodes CDR1 DFQATT and CDR2 SNEGSKA (reference sequence). CDR3 bases: TGCAGTGCTAGTTCCGAGCGGGAGCATGCCAATGAGCAGTTCTTC. This encodes CSASSEREHANEQFF.

This sequence joins TRBV7-7 and TRBJ2-3; 7 bases align to TRBD1. V was clipped by 1 base and J by 1 base; unmatched bases: 5. Germline CDR1 reads SSHAT; CDR2 reads FNYEAQ (reference sequence). The CDR3 extends over 16 amino acids. The CDR3 sequence is CASSLGNTGGTDTQYF. The CDR3 region has the DNA TGTGCCAGCAGCTTAGGGAACACAGGGGGCACAGATACGCAGTATTTT.

This clone was recorded a few times. The V and J genes are TRBV19 and TRBJ1-5; no definite D call. This CDR3 region has 14 residues. Per germline, CDR1 LNHDA and CDR2 SQIVND (reference sequence). V was trimmed by 0 bases and J by 0 bases, leaving 3 bases between them. DNA of the CDR3: TGTGCCAGTAGTATAGACAGTAGCAATCAGCCCCAGCATTTT. It yields the protein CASSIDSSNQPQHF. The whole variable domain, remainder taken from reference TRBV19 and TRBJ1-5, is DGGITQSPKYLFRKEGQNVTLSCEQNLNHDAMYWYRQDPGQGLRLIYYSQIVNDFQKGDIAEGYSVSREKKESFPLTVTSAQKNPTAFYLCASSIDSSNQPQHFGDGTRLSIL.

In nucleotides, the CDR3 is TGTGCCAGCACTAGGACTAGCGGGGCGGGAGATACGCAGTATTTT. It codes for CASTRTSGAGDTQYF. V gene TRBV2 combines with J gene TRBJ2-3, with 12 bases matching TRBD2. Germline CDR1 SNHLY, CDR2 FYNNEI. The CDR3 has 15 residues. Trimming cost V 7 bases and J 5 bases; bases outside gene matches: 7.

The gene calls are TRBV28 and TRBJ2-1, with D possibly matching TRBD2 (5 bases). The CDR3 is 12 amino acids. V was pared by 3 bases and J by 7 bases, with 7 bases between. Germline V lookup: CDR1 MDHEN, CDR2 SYDVKM. The CDR3 DNA sequence: TGTGCCAGCAGTTTCCAGCGGAATGAGCAGTTCTTC. Protein product: CASSFQRNEQFF.

The rearrangement links TRBV4-1 to TRBJ2-7; D is possibly TRBD2 (5 bases). CDR1 MGHRA and CDR2 YSYEKL come from the germline V gene. This CDR3 has 17 residues. V lost 2 bases, J lost 6 bases, and 23 bases lay in between. The CDR3 is CASSQSGVDRILSEQYF. Written as DNA, the CDR3 is TGCGCCAGCAGCCAAAGCGGCGTAGATAGGATATTATCCGAGCAGTACTTC.

The chain uses TRBV18 and TRBJ1-1; possibly TRBD1 for D (5 bases). Trimming removed 1 base from V and 1 base from J, with 13 bases in between. Germline loops: CDR1 KGHSH, CDR2 LQKENI. CDR3 length: 16 residues. DNA for the CDR3: TGTGCCAGCTCACCACTCGAGGTGGGGCCGAACACTGAAGCTTTCTTT. Amino acids: CASSPLEVGPNTEAFF.

In this sample, this clone turned up once. V and J are TRBV2 and TRBJ1-5; perhaps TRBD1 as D (5 bases). The CDR3 consists of 15 residues. Germline V lookup: CDR1 SNHLY, CDR2 FYNNEI. Trimming took off 6 bases at V and 5 bases at J, with 17 bases between the two ends. This CDR3 is CASRAFPGGDQPQHF. The CDR3 nucleotides read TGTGCCAGCAGAGCATTTCCGGGAGGGGATCAGCCCCAGCATTTT.

V usage is TRBV12-5 and J usage is TRBJ1-1, with 7 bases identical to TRBD1. This CDR3 region has 15 residues. Germline CDR1 and CDR2: LGHNT and FRNRAP. Losses at the gene ends were 5 bases for V and 5 bases for J; bases not matched to a gene: 11. Written as DNA, the CDR3 is TGTGCTAGTGGTACTGTACAGGGGCGCGGGACTGAAGCTTTCTTT. Translation gives CASGTVQGRGTEAFF.

This chain uses TRBV27 with TRBJ2-3; TRBD2 matches 9 bases. The CDR3 length is 16 residues. V lost 5 bases to trimming and J lost 0 bases; unmatched junction nucleotides: 6. Germline V gene sequence: CDR1 MNHEY, CDR2 SMNVEV (reference sequence). CDR3 coding DNA: TGTGCCAGCAGTGGTCTAAGCGGGGGGAGCACAGATACGCAGTATTTT. This translates into CASSGLSGGSTDTQYF.

The genes are TRBV19 and TRBJ1-1; D gene ambiguous. The CDR3 sequence is 15 residues long. Trimming removed 4 bases from V and 1 base from J, with 13 bases in between. Per germline, CDR1 LNHDA and CDR2 SQIVND (reference sequence). The CDR3 DNA reads as TGTGCCAGTAGTAATGTGATGAGTACGAACACTGAAGCTTTCTTT. Amino acids: CASSNVMSTNTEAFF.

This CDR3 reads CASSSSRGGGTDTQYF. The CDR3 bases are TGTGCCAGCAGCTCGTCTCGGGGTGGGGGCACAGATACGCAGTATTTT. The rearrangement joins TRBV7-8 to TRBJ2-3; D is perhaps TRBD2 (5 bases). This CDR3 is built from 16 residues. The germline V gene encodes CDR1 SGHVS and CDR2 FQNEAQ. V was trimmed by 4 bases and J by 1 base, leaving 15 bases between them.

The chain employs TRBV27 and TRBJ1-3; D is undetermined. In germline, CDR1 is MNHEY, CDR2 SMNVEV (reference sequence). The CDR3 covers 13 residues. V dropped 5 bases and J dropped 3 bases, with 8 bases sitting between them. The CDR3 DNA follows: TGTGCCAGCAGTACTACTTTTGGAAACACCATATATTTT. Translation: CASSTTFGNTIYF.

This clone was counted a few times. The chain couples TRBV28 to TRBJ2-5; the match to TRBD2 covers 11 bases. The CDR3 is 17 amino acids. The V and J ends lost 2 bases and 4 bases, in that order; junction bases with no gene match: 9. Per the germline V gene, CDR1 is MDHEN and CDR2 is SYDVKM. CDR3 sequence: CASSLVGSGRAGETQYF. The CDR3, as DNA: TGTGCCAGCAGTTTAGTAGGTAGCGGGAGGGCCGGAGAGACCCAGTACTTC.

The chain uses TRBV4-1 and TRBJ1-3; 11 bases line up with TRBD1. Germline V gene data show CDR1 as MGHRA and CDR2 as YSYEKL. CDR3 size: 18 residues. Trimming cost V 5 bases and J 2 bases; bases outside gene matches: 11. In DNA form, the CDR3 reads TGCGCCAGCAGCTACTCGGGACAGGGGGTCGCTCCTGGAAACACCATATATTTT. Translated: CASSYSGQGVAPGNTIYF.

V gene TRBV3-1 (or the pseudogene TRBV3-2) combines with J gene TRBJ2-1, with 9 bases that match TRBD2. The trim removed 1 base at V and 6 bases at J, leaving 7 bases unmatched. The CDR3 has 16 residues. The germline V gene has CDR1 LGHDT and CDR2 YNNKEL (reference sequence). The CDR3 is CASSQGPISGSNEQFF. The CDR3 coding sequence is TGTGCCAGCAGCCAAGGGCCTATTAGCGGGAGCAATGAGCAGTTCTTC.

The chain has TRBV5-1 and TRBJ1-4; D possibly corresponds to TRBD1 (5 bases). Germline CDR1 and CDR2: SGHRS and YFSETQ. V was pared by 3 bases and J by 8 bases, with 14 bases between. The CDR3 is made up of 14 amino acids. CDR3 nucleotides: TGCGCCAGCAGCTCTGGCGGGGGGAACGAAAAACTGTTTTTT. This sequence encodes CASSSGGGNEKLFF.

The chain has TRBV11-1 and TRBJ1-2, with a tentative D call TRBD1 (5 bases). Germline CDR1 SGHAT, CDR2 FQDESV (reference sequence). The germline V and J ends were trimmed by 4 bases and 2 bases, with 17 bases remaining between them. This CDR3 contains 16 residues. CDR3 residues: CASSSASKGVNYGYTF. The CDR3 DNA follows: TGTGCCAGCAGCTCTGCCTCCAAAGGGGTCAACTATGGCTACACCTTC.

This clone occurred once. V usage is TRBV28 and J usage is TRBJ1-1; D is ambiguous. Trimming pared 6 bases from V and 8 bases from J, leaving 10 bases between. CDR3 size: 11 residues. The germline gives CDR1 MDHEN, CDR2 SYDVKM. DNA for the CDR3: TGTGCCAGCAGCCAGCCGGAGGAAGCTTTCTTT. Protein: CASSQPEEAFF.

The chain carries TRBV2 and TRBJ1-4, with unresolved D. Looked up from germline, CDR1 is SNHLY and CDR2 is FYNNEI. The CDR3 length is 14 residues. V was clipped by 6 bases and J by 0 bases, with 8 bases between them. The CDR3 spells CASRKYTTNEKLFF. CDR3 nucleotide sequence: TGTGCCAGCAGAAAATACACAACTAATGAAAAACTGTTTTTT.

V is TRBV5-6 and J is TRBJ1-3; 10 positions agree with TRBD1. J was trimmed by 8 bases and V by 5 bases; bases with no gene match: 7. Germline assignment: CDR1 SGHDT and CDR2 YYEEEE. The CDR3 consists of 14 residues. The CDR3 DNA reads TGTGCCAGCAGACGGACAGGGGGTTGGGACACCATATATTTT. Its protein product is CASRRTGGWDTIYF.

The gene calls are TRBV11-2 and TRBJ2-3; weak D call: TRBD1 (5 bases). V was shortened by 0 bases and J by 3 bases, with 13 bases between the two germline ends. The germline gives CDR1 SGHAT, CDR2 FQNNGV. This CDR3 contains 16 residues. The CDR3 sequence is CASSLDMTVGTDTQYF. The CDR3 nucleotides read TGTGCCAGCAGCTTAGATATGACAGTAGGAACAGATACGCAGTATTTT.

CDR3 coding DNA: TGTGCCAGCAGCCGGGACAGAAGCTCTGGAAACACCATATATTTT. Encoded protein: CASSRDRSSGNTIYF. V and J are TRBV7-2 and TRBJ1-3, with 7 bases identical to TRBD1. Per germline, CDR1 SGHTA and CDR2 FQGNSA. The length of the CDR3 is 15 residues. Trimming at V came to 5 bases and at J to 0 bases, leaving 4 bases not matched to a gene.

J is TRBJ2-7 and V is TRBV7-2, with D perhaps matching TRBD1 (5 bases). CDR3 length: 14 residues. CDR1 and CDR2 from the germline V gene are SGHTA and FQGNSA. V lost 4 bases, J lost 3 bases, and 13 bases lay in between. The DNA for the CDR3 is TGTGCCAGCAGCTCACAGGCAGGCCGCTACGAGCAGTACTTC. Protein sequence: CASSSQAGRYEQYF. The whole variable domain, filled in from reference TRBV7-2 and TRBJ2-7, reads GAGVSQSPSNKVTEKGKDVELRCDPISGHTALYWYRQSLGQGLEFLIYFQGNSAPDKSGLPSDRFSAERTGGSVSTLTIQRTQQEDSAVYLCASSSQAGRYEQYFGPGTRLTVT.